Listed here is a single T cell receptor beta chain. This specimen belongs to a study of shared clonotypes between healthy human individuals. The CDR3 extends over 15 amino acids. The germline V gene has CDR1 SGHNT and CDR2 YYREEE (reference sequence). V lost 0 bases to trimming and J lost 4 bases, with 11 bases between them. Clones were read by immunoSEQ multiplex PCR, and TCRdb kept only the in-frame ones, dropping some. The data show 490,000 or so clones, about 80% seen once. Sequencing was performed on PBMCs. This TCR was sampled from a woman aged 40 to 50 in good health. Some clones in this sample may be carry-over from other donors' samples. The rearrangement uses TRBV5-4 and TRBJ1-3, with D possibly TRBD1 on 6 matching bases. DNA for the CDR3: TGTGCCAGCAGCTTGGGCCGCGGGACAGGAAACACCATATATTTT. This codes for CASSLGRGTGNTIYF.